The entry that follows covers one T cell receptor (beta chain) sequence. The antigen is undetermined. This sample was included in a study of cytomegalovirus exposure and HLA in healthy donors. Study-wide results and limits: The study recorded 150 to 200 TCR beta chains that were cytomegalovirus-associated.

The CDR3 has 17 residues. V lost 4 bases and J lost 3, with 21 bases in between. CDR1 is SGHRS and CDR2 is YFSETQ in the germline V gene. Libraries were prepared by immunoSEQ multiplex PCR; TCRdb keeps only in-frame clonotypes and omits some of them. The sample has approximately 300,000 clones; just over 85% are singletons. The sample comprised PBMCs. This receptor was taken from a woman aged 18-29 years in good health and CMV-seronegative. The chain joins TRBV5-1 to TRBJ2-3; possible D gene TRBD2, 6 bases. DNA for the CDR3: TGCGCCAGCAGCCTAGACCCCAGGGTAGGAGGGACAGATACGCAGTATTTT. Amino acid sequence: CASSLDPRVGGTDTQYF.